These T cell receptor beta chains were read from a single sample in a study of response to subunit inactivated influenza vaccine. TCRdb re-called the RT-PCR reads with MiXCR, one entry per CDR3 protein. The sample has 430,000 or so distinct CDR3 sequences, approximately 11% seen once. The sample in question was PBMCs from blood, obtained roughly 6 weeks after vaccination. The receptors here all came from a man aged 50 to 59 who received an inactivated influenza vaccine. CDR3s include the opening cysteine and the closing phenylalanine or tryptophan. The D gene is left open where the match is weak. Clone size is not always given. Where it is, it says once, few, many or a class for expanded clones.

clone_size,j_call,v_call,d_call,cdr3_aa,cdr3_nt
many,TRBJ2-3,TRBV5-1,TRBD2,CATTSRTSFTDTQYF,TGCGCCACCACCTCAAGGACTAGCTTCACAGATACGCAGTATTTT
many,TRBJ2-7,TRBV25-1,NA,CASRGGYEQYF,TGTGCCAGCAGAGGTGGGTACGAGCAGTACTTC
NA,TRBJ2-2,TRBV20-1,NA,CSAGTLPGELFF,TGCAGTGCGGGGACCCTCCCCGGGGAGCTGTTTTTT
NA,TRBJ1-6,TRBV12-3/TRBV12-4,NA,CATSLGVSDSPLHF,TGTGCCACCTCCCTGGGAGTTTCGGATTCACCCCTCCACTTT
few,TRBJ1-2,TRBV6-1,NA,CASSRDIGGNYGYTF,TGTGCCAGCAGTCGGGACATTGGGGGAAACTATGGCTACACCTTC
NA,TRBJ2-5,TRBV2,NA,CASSDKVIVGTQYF,TGTGCCAGCAGTGATAAGGTCATAGTGGGGACCCAGTACTTC
NA,TRBJ2-1,TRBV4-3,NA,CASSQEILADEQFF,TGCGCCAGCAGCCAAGAGATCCTAGCCGATGAGCAGTTCTTC
NA,TRBJ1-1,TRBV20-1,NA,CSARDQGTMNTEAFF,TGCAGTGCTAGAGATCAGGGGACCATGAACACTGAAGCTTTCTTT
many,TRBJ1-3,TRBV20-1,NA,CSARPLREALFSGNTIYF,TGCAGTGCCAGACCTCTTCGGGAAGCGCTCTTCTCTGGAAACACCATATATTTT
few,TRBJ2-2,TRBV7-8,NA,CASSAAGFVNTGELFF,TGTGCCAGCAGCGCTGCTGGATTTGTGAACACCGGGGAGCTGTTTTTT
NA,TRBJ2-1,TRBV5-1,TRBD2,CASSLGGLVSYNEQFF,TGCGCCAGCAGCTTGGGGGGACTAGTATCCTACAATGAGCAGTTCTTC
NA,TRBJ2-6,TRBV5-8,NA,CASSYLLDSGANVLTF,TGTGCCAGCAGCTACCTACTCGATTCTGGGGCCAACGTCCTGACTTTC
NA,TRBJ1-6,TRBV7-2,NA,CASSLFGGTNSPLHF,TGTGCCAGCAGCTTATTCGGAGGGACGAATTCACCCCTCCACTTT
NA,TRBJ2-5,TRBV12-3/TRBV12-4,TRBD2,CASSFAISGGLAGTQETQYF,TGTGCCAGCAGTTTCGCTATTTCAGGAGGGCTAGCGGGAACCCAAGAGACCCAGTACTTC
NA,TRBJ2-1,TRBV27,TRBD1,CASRTDRIAYNEQFF,TGTGCCAGCAGAACGGACAGGATAGCCTACAATGAGCAGTTCTTC
many,TRBJ2-3,TRBV20-1,TRBD2,CKGTSGSLDTQYF,TGCAAAGGGACTAGCGGGAGTTTAGATACGCAGTATTTT
NA,TRBJ1-5,TRBV6-1,TRBD1,CASSTGTGSGWQHF,TGTGCCAGCAGTACGGGGACAGGGTCGGGATGGCAGCATTTT
many,TRBJ2-1,TRBV9,TRBD2,CASSVPREAGGKDEQFF,TGTGCCAGCAGCGTCCCCCGAGAGGCGGGAGGGAAAGATGAGCAGTTCTTC
few,TRBJ1-2,TRBV20-1,NA,CSAPTSDSYGYTF,TGCAGTGCACCCACCTCGGACTCCTATGGCTACACCTTC
few,TRBJ2-1,TRBV7-2,NA,CASSPSREQFF,TGTGCCAGCAGCCCAAGCAGGGAGCAGTTCTTC
NA,TRBJ2-5,TRBV7-2,TRBD1,CASSLGQTGRETQYF,TGTGCCAGCAGCTTAGGACAGACAGGGCGGGAGACCCAGTACTTC
many,TRBJ2-6,TRBV12-3/TRBV12-4,NA,CASTMSPSGANVLTF,TGTGCCAGCACCATGAGTCCCTCTGGGGCCAACGTCCTGACTTTC
NA,TRBJ2-1,TRBV6-5,NA,CASSYGSREQFF,TGTGCCAGCAGTTACGGTAGCCGTGAGCAGTTCTTC
few,TRBJ2-3,TRBV9,NA,CASSVGGRDTQYF,TGTGCCAGCAGCGTAGGAGGGAGGGATACGCAGTATTTT
many,TRBJ1-6,TRBV12-3/TRBV12-4,NA,CASSPGPSPLHF,TGTGCCAGCAGTCCGGGACCTTCACCCCTCCACTTT
few,TRBJ2-7,TRBV20-1,TRBD2,CSAEGTSGSHEQYF,TGCAGTGCGGAAGGGACTAGCGGGAGCCACGAGCAGTACTTC
many,TRBJ2-1,TRBV29-1,NA,CSVEDQVPYNEQFF,TGCAGCGTTGAAGATCAGGTTCCCTACAATGAGCAGTTCTTC
many,TRBJ2-1,TRBV28,NA,CASSTIGQHNNEQFF,TGTGCCAGCAGTACAATCGGACAACACAACAATGAGCAGTTCTTC
many,TRBJ1-1,TRBV5-1,TRBD1,CASSWTDRAVRTEAFF,TGCGCCAGCAGCTGGACCGACAGGGCAGTGAGGACTGAAGCTTTCTTT
few,TRBJ1-1,TRBV7-2,NA,CASSLVLGVRTEAFF,TGTGCCAGCAGCTTAGTGCTGGGGGTGAGGACTGAAGCTTTCTTT
few,TRBJ1-5,TRBV20-1,TRBD1,CSARSRDRGLYSNQPQHF,TGCAGTGCTAGATCCCGGGACAGGGGACTATATAGCAATCAGCCCCAGCATTTT
NA,TRBJ2-7,TRBV15,NA,CATTDLLGGYEQYF,TGTGCCACCACTGACCTCCTGGGGGGATACGAGCAGTACTTC
NA,TRBJ1-3,TRBV20-1,NA,CSALTGSSGNTIYF,TGCAGTGCCCTGACAGGCTCCTCTGGAAACACCATATATTTT
NA,TRBJ2-2,TRBV5-1,TRBD2,CASSPRPPTSGGSGELFF,TGCGCCAGCAGCCCCCGGCCCCCTACTAGCGGGGGTTCCGGGGAGCTGTTTTTT
few,TRBJ2-7,TRBV24-1,TRBD1,CATSSRTGLYEQYF,TGTGCCACCTCCAGCCGGACAGGATTGTACGAGCAGTACTTC
NA,TRBJ2-5,TRBV7-2,NA,CASSLGRGIDTQYF,TGTGCCAGCAGCTTAGGACGGGGAATTGATACCCAGTACTTC
few,TRBJ2-3,TRBV9,TRBD1,CASSVGDRVGAQYF,TGTGCCAGCAGCGTTGGGGACAGGGTGGGCGCGCAGTATTTT
NA,TRBJ2-1,TRBV20-1,TRBD2,CSARVLPPGRAYNEQFF,TGCAGTGCTAGAGTCCTTCCCCCCGGGAGGGCCTACAATGAGCAGTTCTTC
NA,TRBJ2-7,TRBV20-1,TRBD2,CSASPLAASYEQYF,TGCAGTGCTAGCCCACTAGCGGCCTCCTACGAGCAGTACTTC
NA,TRBJ1-4,TRBV4-1,NA,CASSQDRGLGGEKLFF,TGCGCCAGCAGCCAAGATAGGGGGTTGGGAGGAGAAAAACTGTTTTTT
few,TRBJ1-4,TRBV27,TRBD1,CASSRGTGVEKLFF,TGTGCCAGCAGTCGCGGGACAGGGGTTGAAAAACTGTTTTTT
NA,TRBJ2-5,TRBV6-2/TRBV6-3,NA,CASGGGSPGTQYF,TGTGCCAGCGGCGGAGGCTCCCCGGGGACCCAGTACTTC
few,TRBJ2-7,TRBV18,TRBD1,CASSPLHRDRAYEQYF,TGTGCCAGCTCACCGCTACACCGGGACAGGGCCTACGAGCAGTACTTC
many,TRBJ2-6,TRBV20-1,NA,CSASSGATSGANVLTF,TGCAGTGCTAGCTCCGGGGCCACATCTGGGGCCAACGTCCTGACTTTC
few,TRBJ2-6,TRBV28,TRBD1,CASRPDRGFYSGANVLTF,TGTGCCAGCAGACCTGACAGGGGGTTTTACTCTGGGGCCAACGTCCTGACTTTC
NA,TRBJ2-3,TRBV7-9,NA,CASRQDRPTDTQYF,TGTGCCAGCAGGCAGGACCGACCCACAGATACGCAGTATTTT
many,TRBJ2-1,TRBV16,NA,CASSLLRQGGNEQFF,TGTGCCAGCAGCCTTCTCAGGCAGGGAGGCAATGAGCAGTTCTTC
few,TRBJ2-5,TRBV5-1,NA,CASSSPRTEYQETQYF,TGCGCCAGCAGCTCACCTCGGACTGAATACCAAGAGACCCAGTACTTC
many,TRBJ1-6,TRBV28,TRBD1,CASSSRTGLNSPLHF,TGTGCCAGCAGTTCCCGGACAGGGCTGAACTCACCCCTCCACTTT
few,TRBJ2-1,TRBV5-4,TRBD2,CASSLTGLAGVLSSYNEQFF,TGTGCCAGCAGCTTGACCGGACTAGCGGGGGTACTGAGCTCCTACAATGAGCAGTTCTTC